One and the same sample provided the 28 T cell receptor beta chains below, sequenced in a study of molecular identifiers for immune sequencing clone quantification. TCRdb fed the PCR reads into MiXCR, producing one record per CDR3 protein. This table has about 510,000 distinct CDR3 sequences, around 23% appearing once. The sequencing input was naive CD8+ T cells from blood, with Jurkat cell RNA spiked in. Indicated subset: FACS-sorted CD8+CD4-CCR7+CD45RA+ naive T cells. These receptors originate from a human donor in good health. Some libraries in this study had Jurkat cell RNA spiked in.

The CDR3 region is CASSFYQETQYF. The CDR3 DNA reads TGTGCCAGCAGCTTTTACCAAGAGACCCAGTACTTC. The V and J genes are TRBV7-8 and TRBJ2-5; D is undetermined. The V end lost 3 bases, the J end lost 0 bases, and 2 bases lay between the germline ends. Germline V gene lookup returns CDR1 SGHVS and CDR2 FQNEAQ. The CDR3 spans 12 residues.

As concerns this clonotype: One junction end does not reproduce the germline sequence, and a read error may be involved. V gene TRBV4-3 combines with J gene TRBJ1-1; no clear D gene. CDR1 and CDR2 (germline): LGHNA, YSLEER. This CDR3 is 14 amino acids long. The CDR3 coding sequence is TGCGCCCGCAGCCTAGGAAGAGGGAACACTGAAGCTTTCTTT. Its protein product is CARSLGRGNTEAFF.

This clonotype was seen ten or more times. CDR3 amino acids: CASSLGPTTAETQYF. The CDR3 DNA follows: TGTGCCAGCAGCTTAGGCCCGACCACGGCGGAGACCCAGTACTTC. The chain has TRBV13 and TRBJ2-5; D not certain. The germline V and J ends were trimmed by 0 bases and 5 bases, with 13 bases remaining between them. Looked up from germline, CDR1 is PRHDT and CDR2 is FYEKMQ (reference sequence). The CDR3 is 15 residues long.

This clonotype was detected many times. The chain employs TRBV7-9 and TRBJ1-1; 7 bases agree with TRBD1. This CDR3 has 15 residues. V lost 2 bases, J lost 8 bases, and 11 bases stayed unmatched. Germline V gene sequence: CDR1 SEHNR, CDR2 FQNEAQ (reference sequence). This chain's CDR3 is CASSLTGAAGYEAFF. The CDR3 DNA reads as TGTGCCAGCAGCTTAACAGGGGCGGCGGGATACGAAGCTTTCTTT.

As concerns this clonotype: Its ends do not fully match the called genes, so a read error is possible. The J gene is TRBJ2-3, the V gene TRBV5-6; D is perhaps TRBD1 or TRBD2 (5 bases each). The CDR3 has 19 residues. CDR1 SGHDT and CDR2 YYEEEE come from the germline V gene. Here the CDR3 DNA reads TGTGCCAGCAGCGGGCCTACAGGAGGCCCCGCTCCTAGCACAGACACGCAGTATTTT. This translates into CASSGPTGGPAPSTDTQYF.

This clonotype occurred many times. V and J are TRBV7-9 and TRBJ2-2, with a weak D call TRBD1 (5 bases). The CDR3 spans 16 residues. Germline CDR1 and CDR2: SEHNR and FQNEAQ (reference sequence). Deletions cut 5 bases from V and 6 bases from J, with 19 bases between. The CDR3 DNA reads as TGTGCCAGCAGCGGACGAGAAACAGGTGCCCCCGGGGAGCTGTTTTTT. It encodes CASSGRETGAPGELFF.

This clonotype was seen ten or more times. J is TRBJ2-6 and V is TRBV27, with 7 bases aligning to TRBD1. The junction had 8 bases not matched to a gene; V was cut back by 11 bases and J by 1 base. The germline V gene has CDR1 MNHEY and CDR2 SMNVEV (reference sequence). This CDR3 is built from 15 residues. CDR3 in DNA: TGTGCCGTACAGGGGTACCGGTCTGGGGCCAACGTCCTGACTTTC. This sequence encodes CAVQGYRSGANVLTF.

This clonotype has a count of ten or more. This chain connects TRBV10-3 to TRBJ2-5, with unresolved D. Between the trimmed V and J ends, which lost 0 bases and 1 base, there was a span of 3 bases. The CDR3 runs 13 residues. Looked up from germline, CDR1 is ENHRY and CDR2 is SYGVKD. The DNA for the CDR3 is TGTGCCATCAGTGAGTCGGTCCAAGAGACCCAGTACTTC. Translation gives CAISESVQETQYF.

Turning to this clonotype: Given a much more abundant clone one base away, this may be a read error. V gene TRBV5-3 combines with J gene TRBJ2-7; tentatively, D is TRBD1 (6 bases). TRBV5-3 is labeled an ORF, and its function is uncertain. The CDR3 contains 16 residues. DNA for the CDR3: TGTGCCAGCAGCTTGACAGGCCCAGAGAGCTCCTACGAGCAGTACTTC. Protein product: CASSLTGPESSYEQYF.

This clonotype has only a few counts. This sequence joins TRBV27 and TRBJ1-6, with D possibly matching TRBD1 (6 bases). This CDR3 spans 17 amino acids. Germline lookup yields CDR1 MNHEY and CDR2 SMNVEV (reference sequence). Trimming took off 6 bases at V and 1 base at J, with 16 bases between the two ends. The CDR3 reads CASSRPSQGSYNSPLHF. CDR3 nucleotide sequence: TGTGCCAGCAGCCGACCGTCACAGGGATCCTATAATTCACCCCTCCACTTT.

This clonotype was counted between two and nine times. Written as DNA, the CDR3 is TGTGCCAGCAGCCAAGGGGCCGCCGGGCAGTTCTTC. This sequence encodes CASSQGAAGQFF. V gene TRBV3-1 combines with J gene TRBJ2-1, with unresolved D. The CDR3 has 12 amino acids. Germline values: CDR1 LGHDT, CDR2 YNNKEL (reference sequence). The germline V and J ends were trimmed by 1 base and 12 bases, with 10 bases remaining between them.

A note on this clonotype: A read error may explain this, as a much larger clone is one base away. This sequence joins TRBV12-3 or TRBV12-4 and TRBJ1-5, with a possible D match to TRBD1 (6 bases). Trimming took 4 bases from V and 14 from J, leaving 24 bases between them. The CDR3 runs 15 residues. CDR3 sequence: CASSSLDFAGAPKHF. CDR3 DNA: TGTGCCAGCAGTTCTCTAGATTTCGCAGGGGCACCCAAGCATTTT.

Concerning this clonotype: The CDR3 does not close with the conserved phenylalanine or tryptophan, likely indicating a read error. This chain links TRBV18 with TRBJ2-3; D gene unclear. V was shortened by 2 bases and J by 3 bases, with 12 bases between the two germline ends. This CDR3 is built from 15 residues. Germline V CDR1 and CDR2: KGHSH, LQKENI. The CDR3 nucleotides read TGTGCCAGCTCACCAATTCTTAAAGGGACAGATACGCAGTATCTT. Its protein is CASSPILKGTDTQYL.

Note on this clonotype: A clone one base away is much larger, so this may be a read error. This chain uses TRBV30 with TRBJ1-1; TRBD1 aligns across 7 bases. Germline CDR1 and CDR2: GTSNPN and SVGIG (reference sequence). The CDR3 spans 15 residues. CDR3 DNA: TGTGCCTGGAGTGTATACAGGGGACTGAACACTGAAGTTTTCTTT. This encodes CAWSVYRGLNTEVFF.

This clonotype was detected ten times or more. CDR3 bases: TGTGCCAGCAGTGAGACAGGGACTAATGAAAAACTGTTTTTT. Translated: CASSETGTNEKLFF. The chain links TRBV2 to TRBJ1-4; 7 bases agree with TRBD1. J lost 2 bases, V lost 3 bases, and 0 bases had no gene match. Germline CDR1 is SNHLY and CDR2 is FYNNEI. This CDR3 contains 14 residues.

At least ten counts were recorded for this clonotype. J is TRBJ1-5 and V is TRBV7-9; 8 bases line up with TRBD1. This CDR3 has 14 amino acids. The trim removed 4 bases at V and 3 bases at J, leaving 2 bases unmatched. Germline V gives CDR1 SEHNR, CDR2 FQNEAQ (reference sequence). The CDR3 is CASSWTGNNQPQHF. The CDR3 region has the DNA TGTGCCAGCAGCTGGACAGGGAACAATCAGCCCCAGCATTTT. Variable domain in full (rest from reference TRBV7-9 and TRBJ1-5): DTGVSQNPRHKITKRGQNVTFRCDPISEHNRLYWYRQTLGQGPEFLTYFQNEAQLEKSRLLSDRFSAERPKGSFSTLEIQRTEQGDSAMYLCASSWTGNNQPQHFGDGTRLSIL.

The chain recombines TRBV20-1 with TRBJ2-5, with 12 nucleotides matching TRBD2. This CDR3 has 14 residues. CDR1 DFQATT and CDR2 SNEGSKA come from the germline V gene (reference sequence). With 1 base clipped from V and 4 bases from J, the junction kept 1 base outside the gene matches. The DNA of the CDR3 is TGCAGTGCTAGAGGACTAGCGGGAGTAGAGACCCAGTACTTC. Protein product: CSARGLAGVETQYF.

The chain has TRBV4-1 and TRBJ2-3; TRBD1 aligns across 9 bases. J gave up 6 bases and V 3 bases, and 13 bases lay outside the gene matches. Germline loops: CDR1 MGHRA, CDR2 YSYEKL. The CDR3 loop spans 17 amino acids. DNA of the CDR3: TGCGCCAGCAGCCATGGTTTGGGACAGGGAGTTTTGGATACGCAGTATTTT. Encoded protein: CASSHGLGQGVLDTQYF.

This clonotype appeared once. One end of the junction is discordant with germline, which a read error may explain. This chain connects TRBV7-9 to TRBJ1-1; no clear D gene. CDR1 and CDR2 from the germline V gene are SEHNR and FQNEAQ (reference sequence). The CDR3 covers 15 residues. The CDR3 protein is CAGSSGRGLNTEAFF. The CDR3 DNA sequence: TGTGCCGGCAGCTCAGGCCGGGGATTGAACACTGAAGCTTTCTTT.

Concerning this clonotype itself: Given the absence of the conserved phenylalanine or tryptophan at the CDR3 end, a read error is likely. The chain employs TRBV9 and TRBJ1-1; D is ambiguous. This CDR3 is 12 amino acids long. CDR1 SGDLS and CDR2 YYNGEE come from the germline V gene. The CDR3 reads CASSVEGTGAFS. The CDR3 DNA is TGTGCCAGCAGCGTAGAGGGCACTGGAGCTTTCTCT.

The chain employs TRBV4-1 and TRBJ2-1, with TRBD1 identical over 10 bases. Unmatched junction bases numbered 8, after V lost 3 bases and J lost 0 bases. The germline V gene encodes CDR1 MGHRA and CDR2 YSYEKL. The CDR3 totals 18 residues. CDR3 nucleotides: TGCGCCAGCAGCCAGAGCGCCGGGACAGGGGTCTCCTACAATGAGCAGTTCTTC. Protein product: CASSQSAGTGVSYNEQFF.

This clonotype was seen many times. This chain uses TRBV7-9 with TRBJ1-1; D uncertain. Germline CDR1 reads SEHNR; CDR2 reads FQNEAQ (reference sequence). Trimming removed 1 base from V and 1 base from J, with 7 bases in between. This CDR3 spans 14 amino acids. CDR3 residues: CASSLGIGNTEAFF. CDR3 coding DNA: TGTGCCAGCAGCTTAGGTATCGGGAACACTGAAGCTTTCTTT.

This clonotype has only a few counts. The chain has TRBV5-8 and TRBJ2-2, with 9 bases that match TRBD1. Germline V gene lookup returns CDR1 SGHTS and CDR2 YDEGEE. The CDR3 has 18 amino acids. Unmatched junction bases numbered 9, after V lost 0 bases and J lost 3 bases. This CDR3 reads CASSLVFVRDRDTGELFF. CDR3 coding DNA: TGTGCCAGCAGCTTGGTGTTTGTCAGGGACAGGGACACCGGGGAGCTGTTTTTT.

This clonotype was seen a handful of times. The chain recombines TRBV12-3 or TRBV12-4 with TRBJ2-4; 7 positions agree with TRBD1. The ends lost 3 bases at V and 8 bases at J; junction bases unmatched: 13. The CDR3 has 16 residues. This CDR3 reads CASSLGQGDEEDIQYF. The DNA of the CDR3 is TGTGCCAGCAGTTTGGGTCAGGGGGACGAGGAGGACATTCAGTACTTC.

V gene TRBV12-3 or TRBV12-4 combines with J gene TRBJ2-3; D gene unclear. Trimming took 8 bases from V and 2 from J, leaving 14 bases between them. CDR3 size: 14 residues. Here the CDR3 reads CASRRDSNTDTQYF. In DNA form, the CDR3 reads TGTGCCAGCCGCCGAGACTCCAACACAGATACGCAGTATTTT.

In its sample, this clonotype was seen many times. The chain carries TRBV4-3 and TRBJ2-5; D uncertain. Germline V lookup: CDR1 LGHNA, CDR2 YSLEER. Deletions cut 0 bases from V and 0 bases from J, with 11 bases between. This CDR3 comprises 16 residues. The CDR3 protein is CASSQDRARYQETQYF. CDR3 nucleotide sequence: TGCGCCAGCAGCCAAGATAGGGCACGCTACCAAGAGACCCAGTACTTC.

A note on this clonotype: The CDR3 ends on some other residue instead of the conserved phenylalanine or tryptophan, so this is likely a read error. It is unclear where the CDR3 begins or ends on the DNA, so no DNA is shown, and the CDR3 is as TCRdb lists it. This chain uses TRBV4-1 with TRBJ2-2; the table's D call TRBD1 went unverified against the DNA. CDR1 and CDR2 from the germline V gene are MGHRA and YSYEKL. A total of 15 residues make up the CDR3, ends included. The CDR3 region is CASSKGQGHPGELLV.

In its sample, this clonotype was seen many times. This chain joins TRBV15 and TRBJ1-5; 7 bases agree with TRBD1. The V and J ends lost 3 bases and 2 bases, in that order; junction bases with no gene match: 4. Germline loops: CDR1 LNHNV, CDR2 YYDKDF (reference sequence). This CDR3 is 15 amino acids long. CDR3 protein: CATSSNRGGNQPQHF. CDR3 DNA sequence: TGTGCCACCAGCAGCAACAGGGGCGGCAATCAGCCCCAGCATTTT.